This entry concerns a single T cell receptor beta chain. Its antigen specificity is not known. No base quality information exists; no much larger clone differs at one position. Every donor was a healthy Caucasian. Library creation used 5' RACE. The data were produced on an Illumina HiSeq 2000. Template switching added a universal primer binding site, and the final cDNA carried a unique molecular identifier that allowed TCR cDNA molecules to be counted accurately. Specific primers in the conserved constant-segment region were used to synthesize first-strand cDNA for the TCR alpha and beta chains. To control for contamination, every cDNA library was double barcoded, receiving both a SMART-Mk sample barcode and Illumina barcodes. TruSeq adapter sequences, together with Illumina sample barcodes, were added in two successive PCR steps. The TCR alpha and beta cDNA libraries were sequenced on the Illumina HiSeq platform using custom primers. Per the source publication's procedure: MiGEC was used to process raw reads and extract unique molecular identifiers, and MiXCR was used to find CDR3 positions. For each individual, recombination models were inferred using an EM algorithm with the repgenHMM and IGoR tools. Shared clonotype analysis was performed with the tcR package in R, normalizing sharing by the product of cloneset sizes. To study raw recombination free of thymic and clonal selection effects, out-of-frame nonproductive sequences were analyzed. Using fastp at Q25 and MiXCR, TCRdb reprocessed the public reads and kept productive beta chains. Each entry merges the rows of one CDR3 protein and shows their most common DNA and genes. TCRdb, not the authors, supplied the V and J calls. The sample includes approximately 1.8 million distinct CDR3 sequences, with roughly a third observed a single time. The ten biggest clones cover over 0.25% of the sample.

This sample is drawn from a study of identical twins (TCRdb year 2016). For the wider study: The study deep-sequenced TCR alpha and beta repertoires from monozygotic twins, unrelated adults of various ages and cord blood to test whether fetal clonotypes persist. Replicate twin experiments were performed at different times using different library preparation protocols to rule out contamination.

The paper's findings and limits, for the study overall: Abundant cord blood beta clonotypes had fewer insertions, young adult naive repertoires showed a similar but weaker trend, and memory repertoires showed no such trend. Compared with coincidental sharing between unrelated individuals, an excess of low generation-probability sequences was observed among out-of-frame TCR alpha sequences shared between twins. Because the same donors could not be followed over many years, the conclusions depended on cross-sectional statistical analysis. In monozygotic twins, recombination models systematically underestimated out-of-frame TCR alpha sharing, but the models matched the sharing seen between unrelated individuals. The excess sharing between twins in beta out-of-frame sequences was weaker because fewer shared sequences reduced the signal-to-noise ratio. Invariant T cells such as MAIT and iNKT could partly confound zero-insertion analyses, though diverse VJ usage argued against this for most clonotypes.

V loses 3 bases, J loses 0 bases, and the germline ends lie 11 bases apart. The cysteine opens and the phenylalanine closes a CDR3 of 14 amino acids. Of all the DNA, just the CDR3 is kept, 42 bases in frame from base 1. According to the germline V gene, CDR1 reads SQVTM and CDR2 reads ANQGSEA. The chain links TRBV29-1 with TRBJ1-1; 5 matching bases give a weak D call of TRBD1. The receptor was isolated from a newborn girl in good health. The sequenced sample was cord blood. The CDR3 protein is CSVDRGGMNTEAFF. The DNA reads TGCAGCGTTGATAGGGGAGGAATGAACACTGAAGCTTTCTTT.